A selection of T cell receptor beta chains follows, all from one sample in a study of control samples from healthy donors and cancer patients. The data were produced by immunoSEQ multiplex PCR, yet TCRdb's version contains in-frame clones alone and is incomplete. The sample comprises approximately 170,000 clones, about 90% of which are singletons, and over 4% rests with the top ten. Input material: blood. Receptor source: a woman between 25 and 40 years old in good health. CDR3s include the opening cysteine and the closing phenylalanine or tryptophan. The D gene is left open where the match is weak. Clone size is not always given. Where it is, it says once, few, many or a class for expanded clones.

TRBV6-5	.	.	TRBJ2-4	CASSTGRLNIQYF	TGTGCCAGCAGCACAGGGAGGCTTAACATTCAGTACTTC
TRBV30	.	.	TRBJ1-3	CAWSNGDGNTIYF	TGTGCCTGGAGTAATGGGGATGGAAACACCATATATTTT
TRBV4-1	.	.	TRBJ2-1	CASSQDATPTYNEQFF	TGCGCCAGCAGCCAAGATGCGACGCCTACCTACAATGAGCAGTTCTTC
TRBV9	TRBD2	.	TRBJ2-2	CASSGSRGGGELFF	TGTGCCAGCAGCGGGAGCCGGGGGGGCGGGGAGCTGTTTTTT
TRBV4-1	.	.	TRBJ2-2	CASSPAYTGELFF	TGCGCCAGCAGTCCAGCCTACACCGGGGAGCTGTTTTTT
TRBV3-1/TRBV3-2	TRBD1	.	TRBJ2-2	CASSQVLAGGPGELFF	TGTGCCAGCAGCCAAGTACTGGCAGGGGGCCCCGGGGAGCTGTTTTTT
TRBV28	.	few	TRBJ2-3	CASSFTGNTQYF	TGTGCCAGCAGTTTTACTGGAAATACGCAGTATTTT
TRBV7-9	.	.	TRBJ1-3	CASSPAGQPNSGNTIYF	TGTGCCAGCAGCCCCGCGGGGCAGCCGAACTCTGGAAACACCATATATTTT
TRBV7-6	.	.	TRBJ1-5	CASSLVPGWRPQHF	TGTGCCAGCAGCTTAGTGCCGGGATGGCGGCCCCAGCATTTT
TRBV5-4	TRBD2	.	TRBJ2-3	CASSPGTSSSTDTQYF	TGTGCCAGCAGCCCGGGGACTAGCAGTAGCACAGATACGCAGTATTTT
TRBV7-9	.	once	TRBJ1-2	CALRGSAVGYTF	TGTGCCCTAAGGGGGTCGGCGGTGGGCTACACCTTC
TRBV2	.	.	TRBJ2-2	CASSDGRGHGELFF	TGTGCCAGCAGTGACGGCAGGGGTCACGGGGAGCTGTTTTTT
TRBV27	.	.	TRBJ2-7	CASSLGPPFYEQYF	TGTGCCAGCAGTTTAGGACCTCCCTTCTACGAGCAGTACTTC
TRBV4-2	TRBD1	.	TRBJ1-2	CASSQELGDRGGYGYTF	TGTGCCAGCAGCCAAGAGTTGGGGGACAGGGGAGGGTATGGCTACACCTTC
TRBV5-1	.	.	TRBJ2-3	CASSGLSTDTQYF	TGCGCCAGCAGTGGACTGAGCACAGATACGCAGTATTTT
TRBV13	TRBD2	.	TRBJ2-1	CASSISGRALNEQFF	TGTGCCAGCAGCATTAGCGGGAGGGCCTTAAATGAGCAGTTCTTC
TRBV24-1	.	.	TRBJ2-3	CATGGSYTDTQYF	TGTGCCACCGGAGGGTCATACACAGATACGCAGTATTTT
TRBV10-3	.	.	TRBJ1-1	CAIRQGPLRETEAFF	TGTGCCATCAGACAGGGACCCCTGAGGGAGACTGAAGCTTTCTTT
TRBV29-1	.	once	TRBJ2-7	CSVEFMAAHEQYF	TGCAGCGTTGAATTTATGGCAGCCCACGAGCAGTACTTC
TRBV13	TRBD1	.	TRBJ1-6	CASSLEGTGSSPLHF	TGTGCCAGCAGCTTAGAAGGGACAGGGAGTTCACCCCTCCACTTT
TRBV19	TRBD1	many	TRBJ2-2	CASSKSQQQGATNTGELFF	TGTGCCAGTAGTAAGTCACAACAACAGGGGGCGACGAACACCGGGGAGCTGTTTTTT
TRBV29-1	.	.	TRBJ2-1	CSASGTYNEQFF	TGCAGCGCCTCGGGCACCTACAATGAGCAGTTCTTC
TRBV10-3	.	.	TRBJ2-1	CAISESAVNEQFF	TGTGCCATCAGTGAGTCGGCCGTTAATGAGCAGTTCTTC
TRBV5-1	.	few	TRBJ2-2	CASSSGQNTGELFF	TGCGCCAGCAGCTCCGGACAGAACACCGGGGAGCTGTTTTTT
TRBV10-3	.	.	TRBJ1-1	CAISESDRANTEAFF	TGTGCCATCAGTGAGTCAGATCGGGCAAACACTGAAGCTTTCTTT
TRBV15	.	.	TRBJ1-4	CATSTRLNNEKLFF	TGTGCCACCAGCACCCGACTGAATAATGAAAAACTGTTTTTT
TRBV6-2/TRBV6-3	.	.	TRBJ1-2	CASSLGATTSNYGYTF	TGTGCCAGCAGCCTCGGGGCAACGACGTCTAACTATGGCTACACCTTC
TRBV6-5	TRBD2	once	TRBJ2-3	CASRTSGGYTDTQYF	TGTGCCAGCAGAACTAGCGGGGGGTACACAGATACGCAGTATTTT
TRBV6-6	TRBD1	.	TRBJ1-2	CASSQQSLRGQVGNGYTF	TGTGCCAGCAGTCAACAATCTCTTCGTGGACAGGTGGGGAATGGCTACACCTTC
TRBV2	.	once	TRBJ2-1	CASSRGLPWRSSYNEQFF	TGTGCCAGCTCGCGGGGGCTACCCTGGCGCTCCTCCTACAATGAGCAGTTCTTC
TRBV6-1	.	.	TRBJ1-1	CASSEPGTEAFF	TGTGCCAGCAGTGAACCCGGGACTGAAGCTTTCTTT
TRBV12-5	.	.	TRBJ2-1	CASGLGDSFNEQFF	TGTGCTAGTGGTTTGGGCGACAGTTTTAATGAGCAGTTCTTC
TRBV19	.	.	TRBJ1-1	CASSIERKDREAFF	TGTGCCAGTAGTATAGAAAGGAAGGACAGAGAAGCTTTCTTT
TRBV5-4	.	.	TRBJ2-1	CASSGRLVGNNEQFF	TGTGCCAGCAGCGGGAGACTAGTCGGTAACAATGAGCAGTTCTTC
TRBV6-2/TRBV6-3	TRBD2	.	TRBJ2-1	CASSLLAGGHIYNEQFF	TGTGCCAGCAGTCTCCTAGCGGGGGGACATATTTACAATGAGCAGTTCTTC
TRBV3-1/TRBV3-2	TRBD2	.	TRBJ2-1	CASSPLAGARNEQFF	TGTGCCAGCAGCCCTCTAGCGGGAGCGAGGAATGAGCAGTTCTTC
TRBV6-1	.	.	TRBJ1-5	CASSESLNHSNQPQHF	TGTGCCAGCAGTGAAAGCCTTAACCATAGCAATCAGCCCCAGCATTTT
TRBV29-1	.	.	TRBJ1-3	CSGGLKSSGNTIYF	TGCAGCGGAGGACTGAAAAGCTCTGGAAACACCATATATTTT
TRBV4-1	.	.	TRBJ1-6	CASSQVWARESNNSPLHF	TGCGCCAGCAGCCAAGTCTGGGCCCGTGAGAGCAATAATTCACCCCTCCACTTT
TRBV9	TRBD1	.	TRBJ1-2	CASSGQGAWGYTF	TGTGCCAGCAGCGGACAGGGGGCTTGGGGCTACACCTTC
TRBV7-8	TRBD2	.	TRBJ2-1	CASSFLGGRAEEQFF	TGTGCCAGCAGCTTCTTGGGCGGGAGGGCCGAGGAGCAGTTCTTC
TRBV3-1/TRBV3-2	.	.	TRBJ2-2	CASRIGAGELFF	TGTGCCAGCAGAATAGGGGCCGGGGAGCTGTTTTTT
TRBV10-2	.	.	TRBJ1-2	CASSESSQVGYTF	TGCGCCAGCAGTGAGAGCTCCCAAGTGGGCTACACCTTC
TRBV3-1/TRBV3-2	.	.	TRBJ1-2	CASSQEVGGGGGYTF	TGTGCCAGCAGCCAAGAGGTCGGCGGGGGAGGAGGCTACACCTTC